Below are 15 T cell receptor beta chains sequenced from a single sample in a study of T cells in Graves' hyperthyroidism and ophthalmopathy (dated by TCRdb to the late 2010s). Library preparation employed multiplex PCR. For sequencing, an Illumina HiSeq 2000 was employed. The TCR beta CDR3 regions were amplified from RNA transcripts. For the first round of RT-PCR on the TCR CDR3, the HTBI primer set was used together with the Qiagen OneStep RT-PCR kit. The public sequencing data were trimmed at Q25 with fastp and processed into clonotypes with MiXCR by TCRdb, which kept only in-frame beta chains. Here each entry gathers all rows of one CDR3 protein and keeps the most common genes and DNA. The sample table shows 300,000 to 450,000 distinct CDR3 sequences, and over 11% are seen once. Roughly 11% of the sample is taken by the ten largest. Sequencing was performed on blood. All receptors come from a woman aged 55 to 70 with Graves' hyperthyroidism.

The chain uses TRBV19 and TRBJ2-7; 14 positions match TRBD2. Germline CDR1 LNHDA, CDR2 SQIVND (reference sequence). Unmatched junction bases numbered 18, after V lost 3 bases and J lost 2 bases. This CDR3 is 21 amino acids long. CDR3 DNA sequence: TGTGCCAGTAGTATTTGGGACGCCCCCGGGACTAGCGGGAGTTTTCCCTACGAGCAGTACTTC. It translates to CASSIWDAPGTSGSFPYEQYF.

The chain uses TRBV5-6 and TRBJ2-6; no clear D. Germline V gene sequence: CDR1 SGHDT, CDR2 YYEEEE. Trimming left V 3 bases short and J 0 bases short, with 7 bases between. The CDR3 spans 15 residues. The CDR3 DNA is TGTGCCAGCAGCTCCGGCTACTCTGGGGCCAACGTCCTGACTTTC. This translates into CASSSGYSGANVLTF. Full variable domain (outside the CDR3, taken from reference TRBV5-6 and TRBJ2-6): DAGVTQSPTHLIKTRGQQVTLRCSPKSGHDTVSWYQQALGQGPQFIFQYYEEEERQRGNFPDRFSGHQFPNYSSELNVNALLLGDSALYLCASSSGYSGANVLTFGAGSRLTVL.

This clonotype was recorded many times. The junction shows a germline mismatch at one end, possibly a read error. This chain links TRBV5-1 with TRBJ1-5; D remains ambiguous. The CDR3 length is 13 residues. Per germline, CDR1 SGHRS and CDR2 YFSETQ. CDR3 amino acids: CASSLAGNQPQHF. Written as DNA, the CDR3 is TGTGCCAGCAGCTTAGCTGGGAATCAGCCCCAGCATTTT.

This chain joins TRBV5-1 and TRBJ2-4; 9 nucleotides agree with TRBD1. The germline CDR1 and CDR2 sequences are SGHRS and YFSETQ. The length of the CDR3 is 14 residues. V lost 1 base, J lost 6 bases, and 2 bases stayed unmatched. DNA of the CDR3: TGCGCCAGCAGCTTGCAGGGACAGGGAAACATTCAGTACTTC. Protein sequence: CASSLQGQGNIQYF.

This clonotype has at least ten counts. The gene calls are TRBV7-8 and TRBJ1-5; a possible D gene is TRBD1 (6 bases). CDR3 size: 15 residues. Germline CDR1 is SGHVS and CDR2 is FQNEAQ. V gave up 5 bases and J gave up 6 bases, with 17 bases separating them. The CDR3 region is CASSPSRGAGQPQHF. For the CDR3, the DNA is TGTGCCAGCAGCCCGTCGCGGGGGGCCGGTCAGCCCCAGCATTTT. The whole variable domain, remainder taken from reference TRBV7-8 and TRBJ1-5, is GAGVSQSPRYKVAKRGQDVALRCDPISGHVSLFWYQQALGQGPEFLTYFQNEAQLDKSGLPSDRFFAERPEGSVSTLKIQRTQQEDSAVYLCASSPSRGAGQPQHFGDGTRLSIL.

This clonotype came up many times. The CDR3 loop is CSARWGDTQYF. Written as DNA, the CDR3 is TGCAGTGCTAGATGGGGTGATACGCAGTATTTT. The J gene is TRBJ2-3, the V gene TRBV20-1; no clear D gene. The CDR3 consists of 11 residues. CDR1 is DFQATT, CDR2 SNEGSKA, per germline (reference sequence). V lost 2 bases and J 6 bases, leaving 6 bases between the germline ends.

The CDR3 loop reads CASSSHPSPGQGNEKLFF. The CDR3, as DNA: TGTGCCAGCAGCTCTCACCCATCCCCGGGGCAGGGAAATGAAAAACTGTTTTTT. V usage is TRBV7-8 and J usage is TRBJ1-4; a weak D match, TRBD1 (5 bases). The CDR3 contains 18 residues. Trimming removed 4 bases at V and 5 bases at J, with 23 bases between. The germline V gene has CDR1 SGHVS and CDR2 FQNEAQ.

This clonotype was detected a few times. The CDR3 here is CASSLSPGRGGYTF. CDR3 bases: TGTGCCAGCAGTTTATCTCCAGGGCGAGGGGGCTACACCTTC. The V gene is TRBV27, the J gene TRBJ1-2, with a weak D call TRBD1 (5 bases). This CDR3 spans 14 amino acids. Germline CDR1 is MNHEY and CDR2 is SMNVEV (reference sequence). Between the trimmed V and J ends, which lost 0 bases and 8 bases, there was a span of 13 bases.

This clonotype was detected many times. The chain employs TRBV7-9 and TRBJ2-7, with 9 bases fitting TRBD2. Germline assignment: CDR1 SEHNR and CDR2 FQNEAQ (reference sequence). The CDR3 runs to 14 residues. V dropped 2 bases and J dropped 5; count of bases not matched to a gene: 4. The CDR3 region is CASSLLSGSDEQYF. The CDR3 nucleotides read TGTGCCAGCAGCTTACTTAGCGGGAGCGACGAGCAGTACTTC.

In its sample, this clonotype was seen a few times. The chain links TRBV3-1 to TRBJ1-2; D remains ambiguous. Germline assignment: CDR1 LGHDT and CDR2 YNNKEL (reference sequence). The V end was cut by 5 bases, the J end by 1 base, with 14 bases between. This CDR3 has 15 residues. The chain's CDR3 is CASSSGDLLNYGYTF. Written as DNA, the CDR3 is TGTGCCAGCAGCTCAGGCGATCTCCTTAACTATGGCTACACCTTC.

Ten or more counts support this clonotype. The chain couples TRBV30 to TRBJ2-2; D remains ambiguous. The germline V gene has CDR1 GTSNPN and CDR2 SVGIG (reference sequence). The length of the CDR3 is 14 residues. Trimming took 5 bases from V and 2 from J, leaving 12 bases between them. The CDR3 loop reads CAWSRTVNTGELFF. Here the CDR3 DNA reads TGTGCCTGGTCCCGGACGGTCAACACCGGGGAGCTGTTTTTT.

This chain joins TRBV7-9 and TRBJ1-4; D might be TRBD1 (6 bases). The CDR3 extends over 19 amino acids. The ends were cut back, 1 base at V and 2 bases at J, with 20 bases in the middle. Germline V gene lookup returns CDR1 SEHNR and CDR2 FQNEAQ (reference sequence). The CDR3 DNA reads TGTGCCAGCAGCTTAGTTGGGGGCCATCCATCCTTCACTAATGAAAAACTGTTTTTT. Amino acid sequence: CASSLVGGHPSFTNEKLFF.

This clonotype was seen ten or more times. The V and J genes are TRBV12-5 and TRBJ2-3, with 15 bases lining up with TRBD2. This CDR3 region has 18 residues. Germline CDR1 is LGHNT and CDR2 is FRNRAP. The V gene end was trimmed by 4 bases and the J gene end by 0 bases; junction bases not matched to a gene: 5. DNA for the CDR3: TGTGCTAGTGGTTCGGGACTAGCGGGAGGACCGAGCACAGATACGCAGTATTTT. This encodes CASGSGLAGGPSTDTQYF.

The chain carries TRBV18 and TRBJ2-7; D unclear. Between the trimmed V and J ends, which lost 4 bases and 6 bases, there was a span of 7 bases. Germline V gene lookup returns CDR1 KGHSH and CDR2 LQKENI. The CDR3 is 11 amino acids. This CDR3 reads CASSQKIEQYF. The DNA of the CDR3 is TGTGCCAGCTCACAAAAGATCGAGCAGTACTTC.

At least ten counts were recorded for this clonotype. The rearrangement joins TRBV11-2 to TRBJ2-1, with 8 bases lining up with TRBD2. Germline V lookup: CDR1 SGHAT, CDR2 FQNNGV. CDR3 length: 16 residues. Trimming removed 6 bases from V and 1 base from J; junction bases left unmatched: 8. CDR3 protein: CASRPGGGRSYNEQFF. The CDR3 bases are TGTGCCAGCAGACCAGGAGGCGGGAGGTCCTACAATGAGCAGTTCTTC. The variable domain in full, completed from reference TRBV11-2 and TRBJ2-1, reads EAGVAQSPRYKIIEKRQSVAFWCNPISGHATLYWYQQILGQGPKLLIQFQNNGVVDDSQLPKDRFSAERLKGVDSTLKIQPAKLEDSAVYLCASRPGGGRSYNEQFFGPGTRLTVL.